The entry below gives a single TCR beta chain sequence along with its context. The target antigen is unknown. This specimen belongs to a study of blood T cell dynamics during melanoma immunotherapy. Overall study context: Standard first-line treatment here was pembrolizumab or nivolumab plus ipilimumab in metastatic melanoma.

Every bulk PBMC sample received the same 350 ng of DNA. The assay was immunoSEQ multiplex PCR, and TCRdb's table has in-frame clones only and misses some. The sample gives more than 10,000 clones, 80% of which show up once; approximately 20% is in the top ten. V gave up 5 bases and J gave up 11 bases; unmatched junction bases: 6. Germline V lookup: CDR1 MGHDK, CDR2 SYGVNS. The CDR3 is 13 residues long. As to time point: week 3, after first cycle of checkpoint inhibitor. Study-wide findings and caveats: The study could not tell melanoma-specific clones from general immune activation.

This receptor was taken from a human donor with melanoma. This chain links TRBV25-1 with TRBJ1-4; 9 bases are a match to TRBD1. Sequencing used blood, obtained from a patient treated with checkpoint blockade. Here the CDR3 DNA reads TGTGCCAGCAGTCGCACAGGGGGCGGGAAACTGTTTTTT. Translation gives CASSRTGGGKLFF.